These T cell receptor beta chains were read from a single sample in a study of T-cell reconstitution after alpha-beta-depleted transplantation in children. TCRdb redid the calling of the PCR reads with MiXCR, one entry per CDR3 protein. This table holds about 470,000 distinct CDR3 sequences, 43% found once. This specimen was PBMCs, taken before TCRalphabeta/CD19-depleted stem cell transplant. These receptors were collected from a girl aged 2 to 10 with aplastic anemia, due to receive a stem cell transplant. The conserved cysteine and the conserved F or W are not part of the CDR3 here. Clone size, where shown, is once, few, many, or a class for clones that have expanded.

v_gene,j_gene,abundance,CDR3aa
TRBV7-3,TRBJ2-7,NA,ASSLGTGQAYEQY
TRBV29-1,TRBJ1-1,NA,SVDLGGWGTEAF
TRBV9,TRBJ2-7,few,ASSIRDRGTEQY
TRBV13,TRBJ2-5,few,ASAPRGNQETQY
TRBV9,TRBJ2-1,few,ATGRGAEGYNEQF
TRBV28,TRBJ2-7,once,ASSTSPLRSWDYEQY
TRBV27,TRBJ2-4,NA,ASSLGTLAKNIQY
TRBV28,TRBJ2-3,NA,ASSSYAPGTVGGDTQY
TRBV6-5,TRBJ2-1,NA,ASSYSARNEQF
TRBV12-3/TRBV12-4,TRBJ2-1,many,ASSFRRRQRNEQF
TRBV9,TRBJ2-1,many,ASSVGVRGFTSNEQF
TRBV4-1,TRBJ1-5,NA,ASRQSQTGGWDQPQH
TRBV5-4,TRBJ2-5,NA,ASSWGTSGGAETQY
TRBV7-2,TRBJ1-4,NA,ASSLVWGEKLF
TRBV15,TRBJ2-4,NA,ATSRELKGGRVIQY
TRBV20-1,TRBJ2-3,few,SAPGGGTDTQY
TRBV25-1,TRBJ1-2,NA,ASSEGLNYGYT
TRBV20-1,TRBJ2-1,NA,SALDSHHANEQF
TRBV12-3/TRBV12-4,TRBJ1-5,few,ASSRRTGADKPQH
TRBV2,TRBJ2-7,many,ASSEQGETYEQY
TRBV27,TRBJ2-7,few,ASRPTLRRVYEQY
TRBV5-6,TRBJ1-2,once,ASRQGRGNYGYT
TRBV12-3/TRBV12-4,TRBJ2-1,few,ASSRAGENNEQF
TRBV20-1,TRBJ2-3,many,SARTSGKVDTQY
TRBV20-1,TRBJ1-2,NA,SACGTVNYGYT
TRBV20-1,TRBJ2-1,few,SAERGGGANEQF
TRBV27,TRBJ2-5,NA,ASSPSDRGQETQY
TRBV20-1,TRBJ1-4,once,SAPPGRDGELF
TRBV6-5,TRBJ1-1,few,ASSYSTGGYTEAF
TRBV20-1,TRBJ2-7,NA,SARALGTMLYEQY
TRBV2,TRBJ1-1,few,ASSVRTTGTEAF
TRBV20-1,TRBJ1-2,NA,SAREGGAANYGYT
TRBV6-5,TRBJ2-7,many,ASSYLPGTGGLGNEQY
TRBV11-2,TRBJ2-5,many,ASSRFAGIGFETQY
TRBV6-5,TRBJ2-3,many,ASSYSGFRAPDTQY
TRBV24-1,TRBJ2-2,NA,ATSDLLGELF
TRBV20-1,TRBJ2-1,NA,SAQGIDAYNEQF
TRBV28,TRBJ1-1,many,ASCPFPRRGNTEAF
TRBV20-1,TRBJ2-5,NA,SQTGGTGAQY
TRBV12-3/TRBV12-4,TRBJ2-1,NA,ASSRAGTSGGNEF
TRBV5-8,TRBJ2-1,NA,ASSFDPTSGNEQF
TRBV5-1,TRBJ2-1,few,ASSLSGTYNEQF
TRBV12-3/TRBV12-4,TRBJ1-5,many,ASSPDTPSNQPQH
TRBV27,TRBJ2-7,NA,ASTFKFGSGYEQY
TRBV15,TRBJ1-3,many,ATSRDRGFSGNTIY